Listed here is a single T cell receptor (beta chain). The data are from a study of immune characterization of retroperitoneal liposarcoma. TCRdb fed the PCR reads into MiXCR, producing one record per CDR3 protein. The sample consists of roughly 11,000 distinct CDR3 sequences, roughly 22% of them appearing once. The CDR3 has 14 amino acids. With 6 bases clipped from V and 7 bases from J, the junction kept 5 bases outside the gene matches. Germline CDR1 is WSHSY and CDR2 is SAAADI. This clonotype was sampled from a female donor with retroperitoneal liposarcoma. Sequencing was carried out using blood. The chain employs TRBV10-2 and TRBJ1-4; 10 positions match TRBD1. The CDR3 bases are TGCGCCAGCAGACAGACAGGGGGCGGTGAAAAACTGTTTTTT. Translated: CASRQTGGGEKLFF.